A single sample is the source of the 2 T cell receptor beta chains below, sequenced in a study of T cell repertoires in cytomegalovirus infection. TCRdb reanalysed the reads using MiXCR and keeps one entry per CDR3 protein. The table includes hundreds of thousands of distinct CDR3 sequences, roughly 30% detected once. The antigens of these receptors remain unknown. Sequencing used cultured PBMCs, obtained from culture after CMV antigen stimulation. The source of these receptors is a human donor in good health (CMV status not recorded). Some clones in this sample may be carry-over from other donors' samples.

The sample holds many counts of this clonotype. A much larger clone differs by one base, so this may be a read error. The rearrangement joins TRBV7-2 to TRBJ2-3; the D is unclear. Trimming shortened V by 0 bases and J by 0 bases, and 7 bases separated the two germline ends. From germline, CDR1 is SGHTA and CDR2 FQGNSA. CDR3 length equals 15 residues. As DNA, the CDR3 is TGTGCCAGCAGCTTAGCGCCACGGAGCACAGATACGCAGTATTTT. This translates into CASSLAPRSTDTQYF.

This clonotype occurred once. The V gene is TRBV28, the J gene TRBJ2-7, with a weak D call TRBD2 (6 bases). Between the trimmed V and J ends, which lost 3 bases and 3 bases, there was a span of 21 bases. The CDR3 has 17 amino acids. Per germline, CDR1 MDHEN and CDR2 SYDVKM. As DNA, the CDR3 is TGTGCCAGCAGTTTTAATTCCCTGGGCGGGGCCAACTACGAGCAGTACTTC. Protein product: CASSFNSLGGANYEQYF.